This T cell receptor (beta chain) appears in the sequencing data of a study of blood T cell repertoires in COVID-19. The wider study: In each case, the material was cDNA or gDNA derived from T cells, B-cell-depleted T cells, or PBMCs.

In the study's own analysis: Estimated nucleated cell counts came from reference gene primer amplification. The data were produced by immunoSEQ multiplex PCR, yet TCRdb's version contains in-frame clones alone and is incomplete. Clone size and V and J calls were adopted from that table, with D and trimming inferred from the DNA. The repertoire includes under 150,000 clones, 88% of them detected once, and 28% sits in the top ten. CDR3 length: 17 residues. The V gene's germline CDR1 is SGHRS and CDR2 YFSETQ. V lost 0 bases to trimming and J lost 10 bases; unmatched junction nucleotides: 8. The sequenced material came from peripheral blood. The J gene is TRBJ2-1, the V gene TRBV5-1; 15 bases align to TRBD2. The TCR was taken from a human donor in a cohort sampled during active COVID-19. The DNA of the CDR3 is TGCGCCAGCAGCTTGGCCCCCGGACTAGCGGGGGGGTTGGAGCAGTTCTTC. This gives the protein CASSLAPGLAGGLEQFF.